The clone carrying this T cell receptor beta chain was detected ten times or more. Its antigen is currently unknown. The data derive from a study of T cells in Graves' hyperthyroidism and ophthalmopathy. Study-wide results and caveats: Ophthalmopathy and stable hyperthyroidism were separated by a 13 V-J model.

TCR beta CDR3 region amplification was performed from RNA transcripts. The primer set for the first-round RT-PCR of the TCR CDR3 was HTBI. One entry per CDR3 protein results from TCRdb running MiXCR on the multiplex PCR reads. The sample holds hundreds of thousands of distinct CDR3 sequences, more than 15% seen once. The V end was cut by 5 bases, the J end by 5 bases, with 22 bases between. Looked up from germline, CDR1 is DFQATT and CDR2 is SNEGSKA (reference sequence). The length of the CDR3 is 16 residues. The receptor comes from a woman younger than 30 with Graves' hyperthyroidism. V gene TRBV20-1 combines with J gene TRBJ1-5, with D maybe TRBD1 (6 bases). Specimen: blood. The CDR3 sequence: CSAPRALRGGDQPQHF. CDR3 in DNA: TGCAGTGCTCCCCGGGCCCTTAGGGGGGGGGATCAGCCCCAGCATTTT.